A single sample gave rise to the 7 T cell receptor beta chains below, sequenced in a study of T cells in Graves' hyperthyroidism and ophthalmopathy. The TCR beta CDR3 regions underwent amplification using RNA transcripts as the source. A set of HTBI primers served as the primers for a first-round RT-PCR of the TCR CDR3. TCRdb re-called the multiplex PCR reads through MiXCR, storing one row per CDR3 protein. The table has some 420,000 distinct CDR3 sequences, approximately 15% seen once; the top ten hold 5% to 6%. Sequencing was carried out using blood. The receptor source for this set is a woman younger than 30 with Graves' hyperthyroidism.

This clonotype was detected ten times or more. This CDR3 reads CASSASRGQADTQYF. The CDR3, as DNA: TGTGCCAGCAGTGCCTCTCGGGGCCAGGCAGATACGCAGTATTTT. The chain has TRBV6-1 and TRBJ2-3; the D gene could be TRBD1 or TRBD2 (5 bases each). Germline lookup yields CDR1 MNHNS and CDR2 SASEGT. Trimming shortened V by 4 bases and J by 4 bases, and 15 bases separated the two germline ends. The CDR3 consists of 15 residues.

In its sample, this clonotype was seen a few times. The chain couples TRBV7-7 to TRBJ1-2, with 7 bases matching TRBD1. CDR3 length: 13 amino acids. Germline V CDR1 and CDR2: SSHAT, FNYEAQ (reference sequence). The CDR3 is CASAQQGPRGYTF. CDR3 sequence (DNA): TGTGCTAGCGCACAACAGGGGCCTCGGGGCTACACCTTC.

There are many counts of this clonotype. The genes are TRBV28 and TRBJ1-5, with D possibly matching TRBD1 (6 bases). Germline CDR1 reads MDHEN; CDR2 reads SYDVKM. This CDR3 has 18 residues. The V and J ends lost 3 bases and 2 bases respectively, with 20 bases between them. The CDR3 is CASSFLTQGHKGNQPQHF. The CDR3 bases are TGTGCCAGCAGTTTTCTTACCCAGGGGCACAAGGGCAATCAGCCCCAGCATTTT.

The rearrangement uses TRBV20-1 and TRBJ2-7, with TRBD2 matching over 8 bases. V shed 0 bases, J shed 2 bases, and the junction held 9 bases outside the gene matches. The germline V gene encodes CDR1 DFQATT and CDR2 SNEGSKA (reference sequence). This CDR3 is 16 amino acids long. CDR3 loop: CSARDVLAGSTYEQYF. CDR3 coding DNA: TGCAGTGCTAGAGATGTATTAGCGGGATCTACCTACGAGCAGTACTTC.

This clonotype showed up just a few times. This rearrangement joins TRBV20-1 to TRBJ1-2; D not certain. The CDR3 runs to 16 residues. The germline CDR1 and CDR2 sequences are DFQATT and SNEGSKA (reference sequence). The V and J ends lost 0 bases and 4 bases respectively, with 18 bases between them. CDR3 protein: CSARDRAEGGSYGYTF. The CDR3 coding sequence is TGCAGTGCTAGAGATCGGGCGGAGGGAGGCAGCTATGGCTACACCTTC.

This clonotype was seen only a few times. The chain links TRBV30 to TRBJ2-5; D is uncertain. Germline V gene lookup returns CDR1 GTSNPN and CDR2 SVGIG (reference sequence). The ends were cut back, 4 bases at V and 1 base at J, with 10 bases in the middle. This CDR3 spans 13 amino acids. CDR3 sequence reads: CAWKEWAQETQYF. CDR3 nucleotides: TGTGCCTGGAAGGAGTGGGCCCAAGAGACCCAGTACTTC.

In its sample, this clonotype was seen many times. This chain uses TRBV7-2 with TRBJ2-7; a weak D match, TRBD1 (6 bases). The CDR3 has 15 amino acids. CDR1 is SGHTA and CDR2 is FQGNSA in the germline V gene. Trimming cost V 1 base and J 0 bases, with 10 bases left between them. The CDR3 DNA sequence: TGTGCCAGCAGCTTAGGAAGGGGGATCTCCTACGAGCAGTACTTC. It is translated as CASSLGRGISYEQYF.